The 4 T cell receptor beta chains presented below share a single source sample, sequenced in a study of identical twins' blood T cells. Via MiXCR, TCRdb re-called the 5' RACE reads, giving one row per CDR3 protein. The sample carries about 370,000 distinct CDR3 sequences, about 28% recorded once. The sequenced sample was PBMCs. Receptors originate from a woman aged 18 to 55 in good health.

The rearrangement uses TRBV6-6 and TRBJ2-1, with 10 bases matching TRBD2. V shed 6 bases and J 4 bases; nucleotides not matched to a gene: 9. CDR1 is MNHNY and CDR2 is SVGAGI in the germline V gene (reference sequence). The length of the CDR3 is 16 residues. The DNA for the CDR3 is TGTGCCAGCAGAAAGGGACTAGCGAGTCATTACAATGAGCAGTTCTTC. The encoded protein is CASRKGLASHYNEQFF.

This clonotype was found a few times. This chain uses TRBV20-1 with TRBJ1-1, with a tentative D call TRBD1 (6 bases). The germline gives CDR1 DFQATT, CDR2 SNEGSKA (reference sequence). V dropped 4 bases and J dropped 8 bases, with 17 bases sitting between them. The length of the CDR3 is 13 residues. In DNA form, the CDR3 reads TGCAGTGCTAATGGACAGATCCTCGGGGAAGCTTTCTTT. Protein: CSANGQILGEAFF.

The chain combines TRBV20-1 with TRBJ2-3, with a weak D call TRBD2 (5 bases). Germline-derived CDR1 and CDR2 are DFQATT and SNEGSKA (reference sequence). This CDR3 has 15 amino acids. Trimming pared 4 bases from V and 0 bases from J, leaving 14 bases between. The CDR3 loop reads CSAKGGPSSTDTQYF. The CDR3 DNA reads as TGCAGTGCTAAAGGAGGCCCCTCAAGCACAGATACGCAGTATTTT.

This chain joins TRBV20-1 and TRBJ1-6; D is ambiguous. The CDR3 is 12 residues long. The V end lost 1 base, the J end lost 10 bases, and 8 bases lay between the germline ends. Per the germline V gene, CDR1 is DFQATT and CDR2 is SNEGSKA (reference sequence). The CDR3 reads CSARVEESPLHF. CDR3 nucleotides: TGCAGTGCTAGAGTGGAGGAATCACCCCTCCACTTT.